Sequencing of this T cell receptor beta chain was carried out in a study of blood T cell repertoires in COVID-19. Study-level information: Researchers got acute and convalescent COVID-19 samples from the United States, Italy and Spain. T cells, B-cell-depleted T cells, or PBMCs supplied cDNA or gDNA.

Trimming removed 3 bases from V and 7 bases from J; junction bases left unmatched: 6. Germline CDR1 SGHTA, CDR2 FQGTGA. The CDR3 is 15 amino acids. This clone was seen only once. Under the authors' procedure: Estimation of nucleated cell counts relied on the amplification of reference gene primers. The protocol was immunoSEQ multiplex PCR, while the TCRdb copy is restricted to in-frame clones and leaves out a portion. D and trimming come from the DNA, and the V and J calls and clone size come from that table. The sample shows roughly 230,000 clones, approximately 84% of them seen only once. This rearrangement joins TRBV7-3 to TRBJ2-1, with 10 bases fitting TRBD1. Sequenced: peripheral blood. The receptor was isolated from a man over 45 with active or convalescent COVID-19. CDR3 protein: CASSFGTGARNEQFF. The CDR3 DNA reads TGTGCCAGCAGCTTCGGGACAGGGGCGAGGAATGAGCAGTTCTTC.